This TCR beta chain was identified during a study of T cells in Graves' hyperthyroidism and ophthalmopathy. Whole-study results and caveats: Stable hyperthyroidism and ophthalmopathy were separated using 13 V-J signatures. The blood repertoire included most of the expanded thyroid clonotypes above 0.001.

This clonotype was seen repeatedly, ten times or more. Its antigen is unknown. It was RNA transcripts that yielded the amplified TCR beta CDR3 regions. The HTBI primer set drove a first-round RT-PCR of the TCR CDR3. MiXCR, applied by TCRdb to the multiplex PCR reads, yields one record per CDR3 protein. The table records more than 250,000 distinct CDR3 sequences, roughly 15% of them present only once. In patients aged 18 to 65, hyperthyroidism was newly diagnosed, with duration under 2 months. The V gene's germline CDR1 is SGHRS and CDR2 YFSETQ. Trimming left V 4 bases short and J 4 bases short, with 19 bases between. The CDR3 spans 16 residues.

This chain joins TRBV5-1 and TRBJ2-3; a possible D gene is TRBD1 (6 bases). Specimen: blood. The source is a woman between 50 and 59 years old with Graves' hyperthyroidism that later progressed to Graves' ophthalmopathy. CDR3 DNA: TGCGCCAGCAGCCAGACGGCACCAAACAGGGCAGATACGCAGTATTTT. Its translation is CASSQTAPNRADTQYF.